This record covers a single T cell receptor beta chain. Its antigen is not identified. The assay was immunoSEQ multiplex PCR, and TCRdb's table has in-frame clones only and misses some. Among roughly 100,000 clones listed, around 96% were seen once. The sample is drawn from a study of cytomegalovirus exposure and HLA in healthy donors. Study-wide points: A classifier reportedly called cytomegalovirus status with high sensitivity and specificity. TCR sequences were mostly rare, though some public TCRs occurred in many donors. Three of the chains that were CMV-associated were confirmed in vitro to be specific for CMV antigens. The study labeled 170 or so TCR beta chains cytomegalovirus-associated.

The CDR3 runs 14 residues. CDR1 SGHTA and CDR2 FQGNSA come from the germline V gene. With 4 bases removed from V and 1 base from J, the gap between germline ends came to 5 bases. The clonotype originates from a woman aged 18 to 35 in good health and CMV-seronegative. Sequences were obtained from PBMCs. The genes are TRBV7-2 and TRBJ2-6; D unclear. The CDR3, as DNA: TGTGCCAGCAGCTCGACATCTGGGGCCAACGTCCTGACTTTC. Residues: CASSSTSGANVLTF.